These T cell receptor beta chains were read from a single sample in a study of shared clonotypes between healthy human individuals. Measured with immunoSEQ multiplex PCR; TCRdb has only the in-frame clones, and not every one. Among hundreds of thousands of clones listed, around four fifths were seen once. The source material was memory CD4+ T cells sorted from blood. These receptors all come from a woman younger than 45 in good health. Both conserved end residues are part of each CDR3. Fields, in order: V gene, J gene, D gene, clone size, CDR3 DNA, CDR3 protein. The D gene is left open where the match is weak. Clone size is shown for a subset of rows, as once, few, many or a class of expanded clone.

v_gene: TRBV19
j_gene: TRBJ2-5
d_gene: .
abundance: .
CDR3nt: TGTGCCAGTAGTATGGATCAAGAGACCCAGTACTTC
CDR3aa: CASSMDQETQYF

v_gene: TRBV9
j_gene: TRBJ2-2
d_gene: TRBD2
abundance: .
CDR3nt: TGTGCCAGCAGCGTCTTAGCGGGGACCGCGAACACCGGGGAGCTGTTTTTT
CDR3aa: CASSVLAGTANTGELFF

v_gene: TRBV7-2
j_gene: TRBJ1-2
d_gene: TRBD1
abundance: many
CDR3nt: TGTGCCAGCAGCGGTAGATCAATAGGACAGGGGGCGAATGGCTACACCTTC
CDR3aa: CASSGRSIGQGANGYTF

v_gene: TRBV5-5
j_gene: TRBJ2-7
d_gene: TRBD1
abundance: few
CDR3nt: TGTGCCAGCAGCTGGACAGGGCGGGAGCAGTACTTC
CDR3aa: CASSWTGREQYF

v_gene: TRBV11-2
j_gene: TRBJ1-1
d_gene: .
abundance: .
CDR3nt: TGTGCCAGCAGCTGGGCGGGGGTTAACACTGAAGCTTTCTTT
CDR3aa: CASSWAGVNTEAFF

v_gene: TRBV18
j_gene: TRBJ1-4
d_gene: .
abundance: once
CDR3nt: TGTGCCAGCTCACCTCAGGGAACTAATGAAAAACTGTTTTTT
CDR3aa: CASSPQGTNEKLFF

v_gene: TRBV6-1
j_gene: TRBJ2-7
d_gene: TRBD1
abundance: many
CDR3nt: TGTGCCAGCAGTCAGCCGGGACAGGGGGGGTACGAGCAGTACTTC
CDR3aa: CASSQPGQGGYEQYF

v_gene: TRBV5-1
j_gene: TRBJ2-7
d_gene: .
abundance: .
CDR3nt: TGCGCCAGCAGCGACCCCGGGGACTCCTACGAGCAGTACTTC
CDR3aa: CASSDPGDSYEQYF

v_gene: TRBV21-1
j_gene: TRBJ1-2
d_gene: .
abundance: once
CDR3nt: TGTGCCAGCAGCAAGAAGTTAAGGCTCGGACGGGGCTACACCTTC
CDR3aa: CASSKKLRLGRGYTF

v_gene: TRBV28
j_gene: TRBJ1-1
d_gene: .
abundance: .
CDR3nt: TGTGCCAGCAGTTCCAGAGGGGTTGAAGCTTTCTTT
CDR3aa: CASSSRGVEAFF

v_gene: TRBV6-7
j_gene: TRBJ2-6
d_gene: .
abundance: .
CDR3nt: TGTGCCAGCGTCCCTAGCTCTGGGGCCAACGTCCTGACTTTC
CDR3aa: CASVPSSGANVLTF

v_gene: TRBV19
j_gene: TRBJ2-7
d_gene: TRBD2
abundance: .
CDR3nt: TGTGCCAGTAACCCGGGGGGGCGTAACGAGCAGTACTTC
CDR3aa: CASNPGGRNEQYF

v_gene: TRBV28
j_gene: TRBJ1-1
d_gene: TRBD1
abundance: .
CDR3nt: TGTGCCAGCAGTTTAGCCGGGACAGGGGGTACTGAAGCTTTCTTT
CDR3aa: CASSLAGTGGTEAFF

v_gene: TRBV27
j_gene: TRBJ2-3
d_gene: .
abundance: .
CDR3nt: TGTGCCAGCAGTTTCACCGGGGCCCCAGATACGCAGTATTTT
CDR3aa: CASSFTGAPDTQYF

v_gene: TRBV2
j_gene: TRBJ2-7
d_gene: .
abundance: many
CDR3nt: TGTGCCAGTATACGGCCCACAGGGTTCGGGGAGCAGTACTTC
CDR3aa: CASIRPTGFGEQYF

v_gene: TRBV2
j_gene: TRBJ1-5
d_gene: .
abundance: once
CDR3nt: TGTGCCAGCAGTGGTGGGACGGCTAGCAATCAGCCCCAGCATTTT
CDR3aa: CASSGGTASNQPQHF

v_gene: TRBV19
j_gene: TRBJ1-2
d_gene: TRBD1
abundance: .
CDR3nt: TGTGCCAGTAATCGGCAGGGGGACTATGGCTACACCTTC
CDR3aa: CASNRQGDYGYTF

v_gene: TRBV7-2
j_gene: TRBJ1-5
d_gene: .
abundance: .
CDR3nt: TGTGCCAGCAGCCCCTGGTCCGATTATAGCAATCAGCCCCAGCATTTT
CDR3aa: CASSPWSDYSNQPQHF

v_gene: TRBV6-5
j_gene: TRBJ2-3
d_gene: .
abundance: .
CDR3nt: TGTGCCAGCAGTTACGAATATGGCGTGGCAGATACGCAGTATTTT
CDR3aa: CASSYEYGVADTQYF

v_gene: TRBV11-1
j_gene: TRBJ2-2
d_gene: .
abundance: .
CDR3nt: TGTGCCAGCAGCCAAATCAGGGAGTCAGAGCTGTTTTTT
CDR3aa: CASSQIRESELFF

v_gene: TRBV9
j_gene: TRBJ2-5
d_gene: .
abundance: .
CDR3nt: TGTGCCAGCAGCGTAGCCGGAGAGACCCAGTACTTC
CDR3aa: CASSVAGETQYF

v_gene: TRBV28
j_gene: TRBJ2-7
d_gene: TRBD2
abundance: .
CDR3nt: TGTGCCAGCAGTTTACCGGGACTAGCGGGACCCATCTCCTACGAGCAGTACTTC
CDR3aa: CASSLPGLAGPISYEQYF

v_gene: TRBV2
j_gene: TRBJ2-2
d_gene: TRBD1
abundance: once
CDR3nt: TGTGCCAGCAGGGGACAGCCGAACACCGGGGAGCTGTTTTTT
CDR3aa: CASRGQPNTGELFF

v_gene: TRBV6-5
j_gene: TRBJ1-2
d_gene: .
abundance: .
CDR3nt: TGTGCCAGCAGTTACTCGAGGAGCATCTATGGCTACACCTTC
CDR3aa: CASSYSRSIYGYTF

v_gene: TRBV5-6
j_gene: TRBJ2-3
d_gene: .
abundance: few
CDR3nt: TGTGCCAGCAGCCTGGACTGGGGGGCGGCAGATACGCAGTATTTT
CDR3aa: CASSLDWGAADTQYF

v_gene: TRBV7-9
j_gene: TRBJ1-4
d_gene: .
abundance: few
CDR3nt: TGTGCCAGCAGCGACCAGGTGGGAGATCCCTATGAAAAACTGTTTTTT
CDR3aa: CASSDQVGDPYEKLFF

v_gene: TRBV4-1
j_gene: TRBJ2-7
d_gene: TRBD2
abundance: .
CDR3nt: TGCGCCAGCAGCCCTGCCGGGACTAGTGCCCACGAGCAGTACTTC
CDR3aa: CASSPAGTSAHEQYF

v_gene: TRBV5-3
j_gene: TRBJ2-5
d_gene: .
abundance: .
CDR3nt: TGTGCCAGAAGCGGACCGGGACCTCGGCGGAGTGAGACCCAGTACTTC
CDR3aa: CARSGPGPRRSETQYF

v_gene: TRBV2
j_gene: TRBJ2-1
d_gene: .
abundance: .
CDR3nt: TGTGCCAGCAATCAGGAGAGCGCCTACAATGAGCAGTTCTTC
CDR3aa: CASNQESAYNEQFF

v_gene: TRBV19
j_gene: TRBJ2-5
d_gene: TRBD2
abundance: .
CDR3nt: TGTGCCACCTCAACTAGCGGGAGGTTCCAAGAGACCCAGTACTTC
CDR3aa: CATSTSGRFQETQYF

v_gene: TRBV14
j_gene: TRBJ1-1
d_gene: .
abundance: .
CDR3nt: TGTGCCAGCAGCCAGCGAAACAGGAACACTGAAGCTTTCTTT
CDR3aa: CASSQRNRNTEAFF

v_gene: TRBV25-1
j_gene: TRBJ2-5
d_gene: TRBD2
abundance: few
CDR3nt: TGTGCCAGCAGTGAAGGCCTTAGGGAAGCGGGATTCCAGACCCAGTACTTC
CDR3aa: CASSEGLREAGFQTQYF

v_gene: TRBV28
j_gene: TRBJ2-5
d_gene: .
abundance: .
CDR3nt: TGTGCCAGCAGCCCCCTGGACCGACAAGAGACCCAGTACTTC
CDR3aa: CASSPLDRQETQYF

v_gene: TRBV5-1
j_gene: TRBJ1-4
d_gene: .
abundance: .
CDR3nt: TGCGCCAGCAGCGCAGGACATCCTAGCCCCAGGGCTAATGAAAAACTGTTTTTT
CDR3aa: CASSAGHPSPRANEKLFF

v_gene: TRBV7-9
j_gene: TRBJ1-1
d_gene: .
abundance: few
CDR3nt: TGTGCCAGCAGCTTAGAACGGTCGGACACTGAAGCTTTCTTT
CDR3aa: CASSLERSDTEAFF

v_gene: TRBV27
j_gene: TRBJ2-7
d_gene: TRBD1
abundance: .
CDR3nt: TGTGCCAGCAGTAGACAGGGGCAGTACGAGCAGTACTTC
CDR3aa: CASSRQGQYEQYF

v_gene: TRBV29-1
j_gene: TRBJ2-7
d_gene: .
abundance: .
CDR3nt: TGCAGCGTTGTAACCCTCCTCCTTCCCTACGAGCAGTACTTC
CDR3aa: CSVVTLLLPYEQYF

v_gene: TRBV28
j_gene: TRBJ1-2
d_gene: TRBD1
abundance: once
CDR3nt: TGTGCCAGCAGTACAGGGGCCGTTGGCTATGGCTACACCTTC
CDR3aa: CASSTGAVGYGYTF

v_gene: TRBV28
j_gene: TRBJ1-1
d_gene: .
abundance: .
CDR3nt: TGTGCCAGCACGCTTATCCGAAGCACTGAAGCTTTCTTT
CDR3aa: CASTLIRSTEAFF

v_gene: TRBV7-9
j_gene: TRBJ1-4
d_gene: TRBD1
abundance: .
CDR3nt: TGTGCCAGCAGTCTGGGGGACAGCTCCAATGAAAAACTGTTTTTT
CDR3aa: CASSLGDSSNEKLFF

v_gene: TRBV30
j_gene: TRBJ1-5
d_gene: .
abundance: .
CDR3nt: TGTGCCTGGAATAGTCGGGGGGATCAGCCCCAGCATTTT
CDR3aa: CAWNSRGDQPQHF

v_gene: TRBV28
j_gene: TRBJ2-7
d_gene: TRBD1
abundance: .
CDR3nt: TGTGCCAGCAAAACCCCGGGACAGGCTGCCAGCACCCGCGGCTACGAGCAGTACTTC
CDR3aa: CASKTPGQAASTRGYEQYF

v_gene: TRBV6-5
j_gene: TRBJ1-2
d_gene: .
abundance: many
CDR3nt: TGTGCCAGCAGTTACGGCAGAAATAACTATGGCTACACCTTC
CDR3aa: CASSYGRNNYGYTF

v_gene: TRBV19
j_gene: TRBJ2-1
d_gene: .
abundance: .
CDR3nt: TGTGCCAGTAGTATTCAGGGATTGGTAGATGAGCAGTTCTTC
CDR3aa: CASSIQGLVDEQFF

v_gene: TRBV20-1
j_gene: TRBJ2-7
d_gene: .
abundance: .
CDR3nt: TGCAGTGCTAAGCCAACCTACGAGCAGTACTTC
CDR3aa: CSAKPTYEQYF

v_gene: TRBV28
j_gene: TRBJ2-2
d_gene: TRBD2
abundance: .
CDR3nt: TGTGCCAGCAGTCCCCGGACTAGTTCGGGCGGGGAGCTGTTTTTT
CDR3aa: CASSPRTSSGGELFF

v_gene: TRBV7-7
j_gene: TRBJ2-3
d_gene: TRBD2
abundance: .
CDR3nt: TGTGCCAGCAGCTTACTGCGGGAGGCCCGACGCACAGATACGCAGTATTTT
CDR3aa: CASSLLREARRTDTQYF

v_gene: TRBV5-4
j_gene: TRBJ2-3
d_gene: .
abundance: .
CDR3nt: TGTGCCAGCAGCCGGGCCTTTTCATTACAAGATACGCAGTATTTT
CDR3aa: CASSRAFSLQDTQYF